This T cell receptor (beta chain) was recorded in a study of synovial regulatory T cells in juvenile arthritis (dated by TCRdb to the mid-2010s). In the study overall: Of the sequenced patients, a few were therapy-naive, one was treated with methotrexate plus infliximab, several were treated with methotrexate, and one lacked treatment information. The study compared the TCRbeta CDR3 repertoires of blood iaTreg cells, other blood Treg cells and synovial fluid Treg cells taken from matched patient samples. Effector T cell subsets from the study cohort were also sequenced for comparisons, but the Treg dataset by itself includes only blood Treg cells and synovial fluid Treg cells. Treg and Teff subsets from approximately ten JIA patients with active disease were included in the TCR repertoire comparisons. The paper's findings and limits, for the study overall: iaTreg TCR repertoires were largely private across patients and partially overlapped with synovial Teff and blood CPL repertoires. Lower TCR diversity was observed in blood iaTreg cells than in other blood Treg cells, consistent with antigen-driven expansion. Synovial Treg cells shared more CDR3 sequences with iaTreg cells than with other blood Treg cells; Chao-Jaccard similarity confirmed closer relation.

CDR1 LGHNT and CDR2 FRNRAP were looked up in the germline V gene. The CDR3, cysteine through phenylalanine, is 15 amino acids long. No DNA was logged. On this clone itself: No antigen is known for it.

Library creation used the immunoSEQ multiplex PCR assay. TCRbeta CDR3 sequencing was performed by Adaptive Biotechnologies. As for the authors' bioinformatics: Repertoire similarity used the Chao-modified Jaccard index and median clonotype overlap from 200 random subsamples at equal sample size. The similarity analyses were based on either productive nucleotide sequences or amino acid sequences translated in silico. To compare repertoires, the researchers applied hierarchical clustering with single linkage as well as t-SNE, based on Chao-modified Jaccard distances. After normalising for sample size, the researchers measured repertoire diversity with the Renyi index across a range of alpha values. Here the immuneACCESS table is served through TCRdb, limited to in-frame sequences with V and J called. Missing clones are a known gap in these copies; in checked studies unresolved V genes cover under half, and the rest lacks a known reason. From that table come the V and J calls and clone size; the DNA was used to work out D and trimming. The sample's table lists a count of 10,000 or so clones. Around 0.32% of the sample is taken by the ten largest.

The donors for the TCR repertoire analysis were roughly eleven juvenile idiopathic arthritis patients with active disease who had not reached inactive disease, of whom 3 were polyarticular and 8 were oligoarticular. The median age of the TCR-sequenced patients was about 12 years (range roughly 2.4-25), and their median disease duration was about 7 years (range 0.2-19.1). Samples for TCR repertoire analysis were collected at two centres in Italy. Peripheral blood mononuclear cells were separated using a Histopaque-1077 density gradient and frozen in approximately 90% FCS with roughly 10% DMSO. The chain was built from TRBV12-5 and TRBJ2-7; no DNA is available, so the TRBD1 call from TCRdb remains unchecked. Source material: Treg cells from blood. The label giving this sample's cell subset or site can be read as: remaining (HLA-DR-negative) circulating blood Treg cells. This TCR derives from a donor younger than 30 with juvenile idiopathic arthritis. The CDR3 region reads CARGHKGLSSYEQYF.